Sequencing of this T cell receptor beta chain was carried out in a study of blood T cell repertoires in COVID-19. Across the whole study: Italy, Spain and the United States were the sources of the convalescent and acute COVID-19 samples. From T cells, B-cell-depleted T cells, or PBMCs came the material, which was cDNA or gDNA.

The CDR3 sequence is 16 residues long. Trimming removed 6 bases from V and 0 bases from J, with 12 bases in between. The germline CDR1 and CDR2 sequences are LNHDA and SQIVND (reference sequence). Original analysis: Amplification of reference gene primers was used by the study to estimate nucleated cell counts. The assay was immunoSEQ multiplex PCR, and TCRdb's table has in-frame clones only and misses some. That table gives V, J and clone size, and the DNA gave D and trimming. The data hold around 140,000 clones, with around 83% observed a single time. Sequenced: peripheral blood. The sequence was collected from a man aged 60 to 75 with active or convalescent COVID-19. The V gene is TRBV19, the J gene TRBJ2-6; tentative D call: TRBD2 (6 bases). The CDR3 DNA reads as TGTGCCAGTAGGGAAGGGAGGACCTCTGGGGCCAACGTCCTGACTTTC. Encoded protein: CASREGRTSGANVLTF.